Listed below are T cell receptor beta chains from one sample, sequenced in a study of blood T cells in healthy people across ages. MiXCR, run by TCRdb on the 5' RACE reads, gives a single entry per CDR3 protein. The sample includes over 1,500,000 distinct CDR3 sequences, about two fifths of them seen just once. The sample consisted of blood. These receptors all stem from a human donor in good health. Both conserved end residues are part of each CDR3. Fields, in order: V gene, clone size, D gene, J gene, CDR3 protein, CDR3 DNA. A D gene is named only where the DNA matches it firmly. Clone sizes are given selectively: once, few, many, or a class where the clone is expanded.

TRBV11-1	-	TRBD1	TRBJ1-6	CASSPSPGQSYSPLHF	TGTGCCAGCAGTCCTTCTCCGGGACAGTCCTATTCACCCCTCCACTTT
TRBV27	-	TRBD1	TRBJ2-1	CASSSIQGPGQFF	TGTGCCAGCAGTTCGATACAGGGGCCAGGGCAGTTCTTC
TRBV11-1	few	TRBD1	TRBJ2-7	CASSPEDRRLYEQYF	TGTGCCAGCAGCCCAGAGGACAGGCGACTCTACGAGCAGTACTTC
TRBV11-3	-	-	TRBJ2-1	CASSFQGYPGNEQFF	TGTGCCAGCAGCTTTCAGGGGTATCCAGGCAATGAGCAGTTCTTC
TRBV5-1	-	-	TRBJ1-2	CASSLDLPGGYTF	TGCGCCAGCAGCTTGGACCTACCGGGTGGCTACACCTTC
TRBV10-3	-	TRBD1	TRBJ2-5	CAISGDRGQGTQYF	TGTGCCATCAGCGGGGACAGGGGGCAGGGGACCCAGTACTTC
TRBV5-5	-	-	TRBJ1-4	CASSPRQDNEKLFF	TGTGCCAGCAGCCCTCGACAGGACAATGAAAAACTGTTTTTT
TRBV3-1	-	TRBD1	TRBJ2-1	CASSHPQDRLYNEQFF	TGTGCCAGCAGCCACCCACAGGACAGGCTTTACAATGAGCAGTTCTTC
TRBV6-1	-	TRBD2	TRBJ2-1	CASMVSGGFYGEQFF	TGTGCCAGCATGGTCAGCGGGGGGTTTTATGGTGAGCAGTTCTTC
TRBV5-1	many	-	TRBJ1-1	CASSFGGDTEAFF	TGCGCCAGCAGCTTCGGGGGGGACACTGAAGCTTTCTTT
TRBV29-1	-	-	TRBJ2-5	CSVVGQSETQYF	TGCAGCGTCGTAGGCCAGTCGGAGACCCAGTACTTC
TRBV6-6	-	-	TRBJ1-4	CASSYGQQRGEKLFF	TGTGCCAGCAGTTACGGTCAGCAGAGAGGCGAAAAACTGTTTTTT
TRBV7-9	few	-	TRBJ2-3	CASSLAEGLVDTQYF	TGTGCCAGCAGCTTAGCCGAAGGACTCGTAGATACGCAGTATTTT
TRBV12-3/TRBV12-4	few	TRBD1	TRBJ2-7	CASRRTGEQYF	TGTGCCAGCAGAAGGACAGGGGAGCAGTACTTC
TRBV6-6	few	-	TRBJ1-2	CASLLQGGYTF	TGTGCCAGCCTACTCCAGGGTGGCTACACCTTC
TRBV7-2	-	-	TRBJ2-3	CASSLVPITSTDTQYF	TGTGCCAGCAGCTTAGTCCCGATAACTAGCACAGATACGCAGTATTTT
TRBV12-3/TRBV12-4	few	TRBD1	TRBJ1-5	CASSLTSWDSNQPQHF	TGTGCCAGCAGCTTGACCTCCTGGGACAGTAATCAGCCCCAGCATTTT
TRBV20-1	few	TRBD2	TRBJ2-2	CSAPDWTSGGAHRELFF	TGCAGTGCTCCAGACTGGACTAGCGGGGGGGCGCACCGGGAGCTGTTTTTT
TRBV20-1	-	-	TRBJ1-1	CSAMGSGSTEAFF	TGCAGTGCTATGGGGTCAGGAAGCACTGAAGCTTTCTTT
TRBV19	-	-	TRBJ2-6	CASSPGIVVREISGANVLTF	TGTGCCAGTAGCCCTGGGATTGTCGTCAGGGAAATCTCTGGGGCCAACGTCCTGACTTTC
TRBV7-6	-	TRBD2	TRBJ2-1	CASSLESGGDYNEQFF	TGTGCCAGCAGCTTGGAGAGCGGGGGAGATTACAATGAGCAGTTCTTC
TRBV4-3	few	TRBD2	TRBJ2-5	CASSQEWGGGATETQYF	TGCGCCAGCAGCCAAGAGTGGGGCGGGGGGGCCACGGAGACCCAGTACTTC
TRBV4-1	-	-	TRBJ1-1	CASSQESPGSGTEAFF	TGCGCCAGCAGCCAAGAGTCCCCAGGGAGTGGCACTGAAGCTTTCTTT
TRBV16	-	-	TRBJ1-1	CASSQSYTEAFF	TGTGCCAGCAGCCAATCCTACACTGAAGCTTTCTTT
TRBV20-1	few	-	TRBJ1-5	CSARENWGSNQPQHF	TGCAGTGCTAGAGAGAATTGGGGGAGCAATCAGCCCCAGCATTTT
TRBV29-1	few	TRBD1	TRBJ2-5	CSVDSRGIGETQYF	TGCAGCGTTGATTCCAGGGGGATTGGTGAGACCCAGTACTTC
TRBV10-3	few	-	TRBJ1-1	CATSPGLSLNTEAFF	TGTGCCACCAGTCCGGGACTCTCACTTAACACTGAAGCTTTCTTT
TRBV7-9	few	-	TRBJ2-5	CASRRGMTQETQYF	TGTGCCAGCAGGAGGGGAATGACCCAAGAGACCCAGTACTTC
TRBV20-1	-	-	TRBJ1-1	CSARMRGPSTEAFF	TGCAGTGCTAGAATGCGGGGACCCAGTACTGAAGCTTTCTTT
TRBV7-2	-	-	TRBJ2-7	CASSLGVRAYEGQYF	TGTGCCAGCAGCTTAGGGGTGAGGGCGTACGAGGGGCAGTACTTC
TRBV29-1	few	-	TRBJ1-1	CSVGRAGMNTEAFF	TGCAGCGTCGGACGGGCGGGAATGAACACTGAAGCTTTCTTT
TRBV20-1	-	-	TRBJ2-1	CSARTSAASSYNEQFF	TGCAGTGCTAGAACCTCGGCGGCGAGCTCCTACAATGAGCAGTTCTTC
TRBV20-1	-	TRBD1	TRBJ1-2	CSVNNRQGNYGYTF	TGCAGTGTTAACAACAGACAGGGGAACTATGGCTACACCTTC
TRBV6-2/TRBV6-3	-	TRBD2	TRBJ2-2	CASSLSSSGGSNTGELFF	TGTGCCAGCAGCCTCTCGTCTAGCGGGGGGTCGAACACCGGGGAGCTGTTTTTT
TRBV7-2	-	-	TRBJ2-3	CASSLAWLTDTQYF	TGTGCCAGCAGCTTAGCGTGGTTAACAGATACGCAGTATTTT
TRBV5-6	few	-	TRBJ2-5	CASSSTDRQYIETQYF	TGTGCCAGCAGCTCGACCGACAGACAGTATATTGAGACCCAGTACTTC
TRBV5-6	-	TRBD1	TRBJ1-1	CASSFGQGETEAFF	TGTGCCAGCAGCTTCGGACAGGGAGAGACTGAAGCTTTCTTT
TRBV7-8	-	-	TRBJ1-5	CATSLENRVWQPQHF	TGTGCCACCAGCTTAGAGAACAGGGTATGGCAGCCCCAGCATTTT
TRBV11-2	-	-	TRBJ2-7	CASNSRTNPYEQYF	TGTGCCAGCAACTCCAGGACAAATCCCTACGAGCAGTACTTC
TRBV7-9	many	TRBD2	TRBJ2-7	CASSFGTTYEQYF	TGTGCCAGCAGCTTCGGGACTACCTACGAGCAGTACTTC
TRBV6-5	once	-	TRBJ2-6	CASSFPAGGFSGANVLTF	TGTGCCAGCAGTTTCCCAGCGGGCGGATTCTCTGGGGCCAACGTCCTGACTTTC
TRBV29-1	-	-	TRBJ1-2	CSVDSAIRGYTF	TGCAGCGTGGACAGCGCAATTAGGGGCTACACCTTC
TRBV6-5	-	-	TRBJ1-4	CASSYSPDRSEKLFF	TGTGCCAGCAGTTACTCGCCCGACCGGAGCGAAAAACTGTTTTTT
TRBV9	-	-	TRBJ1-4	CASSVRGGLEKLFF	TGTGCCAGCAGCGTACGGGGGGGACTAGAAAAACTGTTTTTT
TRBV2	few	TRBD2	TRBJ2-1	CASGTSLRHEQFF	TGTGCCAGCGGGACTAGCCTCCGCCATGAGCAGTTCTTC
TRBV7-2	-	-	TRBJ2-7	CASSLLGARTAFYEQYF	TGTGCCAGCAGCTTACTCGGTGCCAGGACAGCTTTTTACGAGCAGTACTTC
TRBV5-1	many	TRBD1	TRBJ2-6	CASRPRDRAGANVLTF	TGCGCCAGCAGGCCAAGGGACAGGGCTGGGGCCAACGTCCTGACTTTC
TRBV20-1	-	-	TRBJ2-1	CSARWPGSDNEQFF	TGCAGTGCTAGATGGCCCGGGAGCGATAATGAGCAGTTCTTC
TRBV20-1	-	TRBD1	TRBJ1-2	CSARVMMAGGNYGYTF	TGCAGTGCTAGAGTTATGATGGCAGGGGGAAACTATGGCTACACCTTC
TRBV5-4	-	TRBD1	TRBJ2-1	CASSRGRGQGLFEQFF	TGTGCCAGCAGCCGAGGTCGGGGACAGGGGCTTTTTGAGCAGTTCTTC